These 10 T cell receptor beta chains originate from one sample sequenced in a study of blood T cell repertoires in COVID-19. The protocol was immunoSEQ multiplex PCR, while the TCRdb copy is restricted to in-frame clones and leaves out a portion. Here the sample spans about 230,000 clones, 65% to 90% being singletons. Sequenced input: peripheral blood. These receptors originate from a man aged 50 to 59 with COVID-19, enrolled during active disease.

The chain links TRBV28 to TRBJ1-2; D is uncertain. Germline CDR1 reads MDHEN; CDR2 reads SYDVKM. The CDR3 has 11 amino acids. Trimming left V 7 bases short and J 3 bases short, with 6 bases between. The CDR3 DNA follows: TGTGCCAGCAACTCGGACTATGGCTACACCTTC. Amino acids: CASNSDYGYTF.

The chain joins TRBV18 to TRBJ1-1; the match to TRBD1 covers 8 bases. This CDR3 comprises 14 residues. V shed 4 bases and J 1 base; nucleotides not matched to a gene: 2. In germline, CDR1 is KGHSH, CDR2 LQKENI. CDR3 DNA sequence: TGTGCCAGCTCACTAGGGACAGGGAACACTGAAGCTTTCTTT. It is translated as CASSLGTGNTEAFF.

This chain joins TRBV5-1 and TRBJ1-1, with 7 bases that match TRBD1. Germline CDR1 and CDR2: SGHRS and YFSETQ. The V segment lost 0 bases and the J segment 3 bases; nucleotides outside the gene matches: 2. The CDR3 consists of 14 residues. CDR3 region: CASSLDRGDTEAFF. The CDR3 DNA reads as TGCGCCAGCAGCTTGGACAGGGGTGACACTGAAGCTTTCTTT. Looking up the rest from reference TRBV5-1 and TRBJ1-1 gives the full variable domain: KAGVTQTPRYLIKTRGQQVTLSCSPISGHRSVSWYQQTPGQGLQFLFEYFSETQRNKGNFPGRFSGRQFSNSRSEMNVSTLELGDSALYLCASSLDRGDTEAFFGQGTRLTVV.

The chain combines TRBV5-1 with TRBJ1-3; 12 bases map to TRBD1. Germline CDR1 is SGHRS and CDR2 is YFSETQ. This CDR3 comprises 17 residues. The V segment lost 4 bases and the J segment 0 bases; nucleotides outside the gene matches: 5. The CDR3 here is CASSGGTGGFSGNTIYF. CDR3 coding DNA: TGCGCCAGCAGCGGGGGGACAGGGGGCTTCTCTGGAAACACCATATATTTT.

The rearrangement uses TRBV27 and TRBJ1-1, with 9 bases aligning to TRBD1. This CDR3 contains 13 residues. Germline CDR1 reads MNHEY; CDR2 reads SMNVEV (reference sequence). Losses at the gene ends were 6 bases for V and 4 bases for J; bases not matched to a gene: 3. CDR3 in DNA: TGTGCCAGCAGCCAGGACAGGGGCACTGAAGCTTTCTTT. The encoded protein is CASSQDRGTEAFF.

The J gene is TRBJ2-5, the V gene TRBV7-2, with TRBD1 matching over 9 bases. After removal of 4 bases from V and 2 bases from J, the junction contained 8 bases not matched to a gene. The length of the CDR3 is 16 residues. Germline values: CDR1 SGHTA, CDR2 FQGNSA. Written as DNA, the CDR3 is TGTGCCAGCAGCTCCCAATTACAGGGGGCTCAAGAGACCCAGTACTTC. Protein product: CASSSQLQGAQETQYF.

The chain uses TRBV6-1 and TRBJ2-3; the match to TRBD1 covers 7 bases. From germline, CDR1 is MNHNS and CDR2 SASEGT. V lost 2 bases to trimming and J lost 1 base; unmatched junction nucleotides: 9. This CDR3 is 17 amino acids long. The CDR3 bases are TGTGCCAGCAGTGAACCTCTTACAGGGGTTCGCACAGATACGCAGTATTTT. Translated, it gives CASSEPLTGVRTDTQYF.

This rearrangement joins TRBV27 to TRBJ2-5, with D perhaps matching TRBD1 (5 bases). The CDR3 spans 14 residues. V was trimmed by 5 bases and J by 5 bases, leaving 15 bases between them. Per the germline V gene, CDR1 is MNHEY and CDR2 is SMNVEV (reference sequence). CDR3 coding DNA: TGTGCCAGCAGTCGATCAGGGCTTCAGGAGACCCAGTACTTC. As protein: CASSRSGLQETQYF.

The V call is TRBV27, the J call TRBJ1-6; D remains ambiguous. Trimming removed 1 base at V and 4 bases at J, with 5 bases between. This CDR3 has 14 residues. Germline loops: CDR1 MNHEY, CDR2 SMNVEV (reference sequence). The CDR3 bases are TGTGCCAGCAGTTTATGGCAGTATAATTCACCCCTCCACTTT. Residues: CASSLWQYNSPLHF.

As DNA, the CDR3 is TGTGCCAGCAGCTTAGGTGCGGAACGGGTTGGTGGAAACACCATATATTTT. Translating gives CASSLGAERVGGNTIYF. The chain recombines TRBV7-6 with TRBJ1-3; no definite D call. Germline-derived CDR1 and CDR2 are SGHVS and FNYEAQ. V was clipped by 1 base and J by 3 bases, with 16 bases between them. This CDR3 has 17 amino acids.